The T cell receptor beta chain described here comes from a study of blood T cells in healthy people across ages. Study observations and caveats: Age brought a roughly linear fall in TCR beta diversity measured per million T cells.

Germline values: CDR1 SGHTA, CDR2 FQGNSA. Trimming at V came to 5 bases and at J to 5 bases, leaving 3 bases not matched to a gene. This CDR3 has 14 amino acids. A J-beta primer mix and a sample-barcoded 5' primer were used in a second PCR of roughly 7 to 12 cycles. TCRdb re-called the 5' RACE reads with MiXCR, one entry per CDR3 protein. The table includes 1.5 million to 2 million distinct CDR3 sequences, roughly 30% detected once. This clonotype was seen more than once but under ten times. Its antigen is undetermined. This rearrangement joins TRBV7-2 to TRBJ2-1, with TRBD1 matching 10 bases. The clonotype comes from a young woman in good health. Sequencing was done on a sample of blood. CDR3 protein: CASSRQGADNEQFF. In nucleotides, the CDR3 is TGTGCCAGCAGCCGACAGGGGGCGGACAATGAGCAGTTCTTC.